A single sample gave rise to the 21 T cell receptor beta chains below, sequenced in a study of cytomegalovirus exposure and HLA in healthy donors. The primer mix had 60 Vbeta and 13 Jbeta primers. Sequencing used immunoSEQ multiplex PCR; TCRdb keeps in-frame clones, though not all of them. Of around 200,000 clones listed, more than 65% were seen once; the top ten hold 1.7%. The sequenced sample consisted of PBMCs. Receptor source: a man between 50 and 59 years old in good health and CMV-seronegative.

CDR3 nucleotide sequence: TGTGCCACCAGCAGAGATCGAGCGGGACAAGAGACCCAGTACTTC. Encoded protein: CATSRDRAGQETQYF. The chain joins TRBV15 to TRBJ2-5, with 7 positions matching TRBD2. The CDR3 sequence is 15 residues long. Germline CDR1 and CDR2: LNHNV and YYDKDF (reference sequence). The V and J ends lost 0 bases and 2 bases, in that order; junction bases with no gene match: 3.

The chain combines TRBV6-5 with TRBJ2-1, with D possibly TRBD2 on 5 matching bases. V gave up 6 bases and J gave up 1 base, with 13 bases separating them. The germline gives CDR1 MNHEY, CDR2 SVGAGI. This CDR3 spans 15 amino acids. CDR3 nucleotide sequence: TGTGCCAGCAGCCGCGCTAGCCAATCCTACAATGAGCAGTTCTTC. Its translation: CASSRASQSYNEQFF.

The V gene is TRBV10-3, the J gene TRBJ2-5; D call uncertain. CDR1 and CDR2 from the germline V gene are ENHRY and SYGVKD. Trimming shortened V by 6 bases and J by 4 bases, and 15 bases separated the two germline ends. The CDR3 contains 14 residues. The CDR3 loop reads CAIRSLLDGETQYF. CDR3 bases: TGTGCCATCAGATCCCTTTTAGATGGAGAGACCCAGTACTTC.

The chain links TRBV19 to TRBJ2-7; D might be TRBD2 (5 bases). V was trimmed by 5 bases and J by 3 bases, leaving 17 bases between them. Germline V lookup: CDR1 LNHDA, CDR2 SQIVND (reference sequence). This CDR3 contains 15 residues. The CDR3 region has the DNA TGTGCCAGTAGTTTACCCGCGGCGGGTTTCTACGAGCAGTACTTC. This codes for CASSLPAAGFYEQYF.

J is TRBJ2-7 and V is TRBV7-9; unclear D gene. V lost 5 bases and J lost 5, with 13 bases in between. CDR3 length: 13 residues. Germline V gene lookup returns CDR1 SEHNR and CDR2 FQNEAQ (reference sequence). The CDR3 here is CASSHALSHEQYF. For the CDR3, the DNA is TGTGCCAGCAGCCATGCTCTATCCCACGAGCAGTACTTC.

The chain has TRBV7-9 and TRBJ1-3, with D possibly being TRBD1 (5 bases). The V end was cut by 4 bases, the J end by 4 bases, with 17 bases between. The CDR3 runs to 16 residues. The germline gives CDR1 SEHNR, CDR2 FQNEAQ (reference sequence). The CDR3 spells CASSWKDNLFGNTIYF. The CDR3 nucleotides are TGTGCCAGCAGCTGGAAGGACAATCTCTTCGGAAACACCATATATTTT. Variable domain in full (rest from reference TRBV7-9 and TRBJ1-3): DTGVSQNPRHKITKRGQNVTFRCDPISEHNRLYWYRQTLGQGPEFLTYFQNEAQLEKSRLLSDRFSAERPKGSFSTLEIQRTEQGDSAMYLCASSWKDNLFGNTIYFGEGSWLTVV.

This chain connects TRBV2 to TRBJ1-5; D remains ambiguous. The CDR3 sequence is 12 residues long. Germline CDR1 is SNHLY and CDR2 is FYNNEI. V was clipped by 2 bases and J by 8 bases, with 7 bases between them. CDR3 coding DNA: TGTGCCAGCAGTGAAAATGCGGAGCCCCAGCATTTT. The encoded protein is CASSENAEPQHF.

V and J are TRBV14 and TRBJ2-7, with D perhaps matching TRBD1 (5 bases). Trimming shortened V by 3 bases and J by 2 bases, and 8 bases separated the two germline ends. Germline CDR1 is SGHDN and CDR2 is FVKESK. The CDR3 runs 13 residues. This chain's CDR3 is CASSHGHAYEQYF. The DNA of the CDR3 is TGTGCCAGCAGCCACGGACATGCCTACGAGCAGTACTTC.

Of note for this clone: Mismatch with germline at one junction end may stem from a read error. The same CDR3 is also encoded by other DNA sequences in this sample. The chain carries TRBV6-4 and TRBJ2-6; D might be TRBD2 (7 bases). CDR3 length: 15 amino acids. From germline, CDR1 is MRHNA and CDR2 SNTAGT. The CDR3 loop reads CASSDSSSGGNVLTF. In DNA form, the CDR3 reads TGTGCCAGCAGTGACTCGAGTTCGGGGGGCAACGTTCTGACTTTC.

The chain has TRBV5-5 and TRBJ1-2, with a possible D match to TRBD1 (5 bases). Germline values: CDR1 SGHKS, CDR2 YYEKEE (reference sequence). CDR3 length equals 13 residues. Trimming removed 4 bases from V and 7 bases from J, with 14 bases in between. CDR3 sequence (DNA): TGTGCCAGCAGCCCTGTCCAGGGATCTGGCTACACCTTC. Its protein product is CASSPVQGSGYTF.

The rearrangement links TRBV7-9 to TRBJ2-5; D is possibly TRBD1 (6 bases). The CDR3 length is 14 residues. Germline loops: CDR1 SEHNR, CDR2 FQNEAQ (reference sequence). Trimming took off 3 bases at V and 5 bases at J, with 13 bases between the two ends. CDR3 coding DNA: TGTGCCAGCAGCTTCCACAGGGTCGGGGAGACCCAGTACTTC. Translated, it gives CASSFHRVGETQYF.

The chain is built from TRBV6-6 and TRBJ2-7; a possible D gene is TRBD1 (7 bases). The V gene's germline CDR1 is MNHNY and CDR2 SVGAGI (reference sequence). This CDR3 has 14 residues. V shed 6 bases and J shed 4 bases, with 16 bases lying between them. The CDR3: CASSPGGLSYEQYF. The CDR3 DNA reads TGTGCCAGCAGCCCAGGGGGGCTCAGTTACGAGCAGTACTTC.

This clone was recorded once. This sequence joins TRBV27 and TRBJ1-2, with D maybe TRBD1 (6 bases). Germline loops: CDR1 MNHEY, CDR2 SMNVEV (reference sequence). The CDR3 totals 15 residues. V was shortened by 1 base and J by 6 bases, with 15 bases between the two germline ends. In DNA, the CDR3 is TGTGCCAGCAGTTTATTTTTAGGGGGTATGGATGGCTACACCTTC. Translated, it gives CASSLFLGGMDGYTF.

Comments on this clone: Germline and junction disagree at one end, which may indicate a read error. The chain links TRBV4-2 to TRBJ2-3; a weak D match, TRBD1 (6 bases). Germline values: CDR1 LGHNA, CDR2 YNFKEQ. This CDR3 is built from 13 residues. CDR3 protein: CASSQQRTETQYF. The CDR3, as DNA: TGTGCCAGCAGCCAACAAAGGACAGAAACGCAGTATTTT.

The rearrangement uses TRBV9 and TRBJ1-5; D might be TRBD1 (6 bases). The CDR3 is made up of 14 amino acids. V was pared by 2 bases and J by 6 bases, with 12 bases between. In germline, CDR1 is SGDLS, CDR2 YYNGEE. CDR3 sequence (DNA): TGTGCCAGCAGCGTGTCAGGGGTGGGTCAGCCCCAGCATTTT. It encodes CASSVSGVGQPQHF.

The chain employs TRBV28 and TRBJ1-5; TRBD1 might be the D (6 bases). Germline CDR1 is MDHEN and CDR2 is SYDVKM. Trimming took 3 bases from V and 1 from J, leaving 10 bases between them. The CDR3 sequence is 15 residues long. The CDR3 DNA follows: TGTGCCAGCAGTTTGCAGGGGTCGAGCAATCAGCCCCAGCATTTT. Its translation: CASSLQGSSNQPQHF. Full variable domain (outside the CDR3, taken from reference TRBV28 and TRBJ1-5): DVKVTQSSRYLVKRTGEKVFLECVQDMDHENMFWYRQDPGLGLRLIYFSYDVKMKEKGDIPEGYSVSREKKERFSLILESASTNQTSMYLCASSLQGSSNQPQHFGDGTRLSIL.

This chain joins TRBV28 and TRBJ2-7, with 12 positions matching TRBD2. CDR1 and CDR2 from the germline V gene are MDHEN and SYDVKM. V dropped 6 bases and J dropped 5; count of bases not matched to a gene: 8. The CDR3 is 15 amino acids. CDR3 bases: TGTGCCAGCAGCTCTCCCCTAGCGGGAGGGGACGAGCAGTACTTC. This translates into CASSSPLAGGDEQYF.

The chain has TRBV6-1 and TRBJ2-1; 7 bases are a match to TRBD1. The CDR3 contains 14 residues. Looked up from germline, CDR1 is MNHNS and CDR2 is SASEGT. After removal of 6 bases from V and 6 bases from J, the junction contained 8 bases not matched to a gene. CDR3 protein: CASSTLGQSNEQFF. The CDR3 DNA follows: TGTGCCAGCAGCACCCTGGGACAGTCCAATGAGCAGTTCTTC.

V usage is TRBV2 and J usage is TRBJ1-5; 8 nucleotides agree with TRBD1. The CDR3 has 17 residues. V lost 7 bases, J lost 3 bases, and 14 bases stayed unmatched. CDR1 and CDR2 (germline): SNHLY, FYNNEI. The CDR3 is CASNAGRDRGDNQPQHF. Written as DNA, the CDR3 is TGTGCCAGCAACGCGGGGAGAGACAGGGGTGACAATCAGCCCCAGCATTTT.

This chain joins TRBV6-1 and TRBJ2-1; a weak D match, TRBD2 (5 bases). Trimming shortened V by 3 bases and J by 0 bases, and 12 bases separated the two germline ends. This CDR3 contains 16 residues. Germline V gene data show CDR1 as MNHNS and CDR2 as SASEGT. For the CDR3, the DNA is TGTGCCAGCAGTGATAGGGCGGAGGTCTCCTACAATGAGCAGTTCTTC. Translation: CASSDRAEVSYNEQFF.

The rearrangement links TRBV9 to TRBJ1-1; D perhaps matches TRBD1 (5 bases). The ends were cut back, 3 bases at V and 2 bases at J, with 17 bases in the middle. There are 16 residues in the CDR3. CDR1 is SGDLS, CDR2 YYNGEE, per germline. The CDR3 nucleotides read TGTGCCAGCAGCGCAACAGGCACCTCCCGCAACACTGAAGCTTTCTTT. This codes for CASSATGTSRNTEAFF.